Presented here are 4 T cell receptor beta chains from one specimen sequenced in a study of shared clonotypes between healthy human individuals. Some clones are missing from TCRdb's copy, which holds only in-frame ones; the method was immunoSEQ multiplex PCR. The table shows some 2,000,000 clones, with 85% to 95% occurring only once. The specimen sequenced was naive CD4+ T cells sorted from blood. As for subset: CD45RA+ positively selected. These receptors were taken from a man between 18 and 29 years old in good health.

This chain links TRBV5-6 with TRBJ1-4; 9 nucleotides match TRBD1. The CDR3 covers 14 residues. After removal of 3 bases from V and 8 bases from J, the junction contained 5 bases not matched to a gene. The germline V gene encodes CDR1 SGHDT and CDR2 YYEEEE. The CDR3 DNA follows: TGTGCCAGCAGCTCCGGGACAGGGCGGGAAAAACTGTTTTTT. This codes for CASSSGTGREKLFF.

The V call is TRBV4-1, the J call TRBJ2-5; no definite D call. The V gene's germline CDR1 is MGHRA and CDR2 YSYEKL. The CDR3 runs to 14 residues. V was shortened by 3 bases and J by 2 bases, with 10 bases between the two germline ends. CDR3 loop: CASSQMGLQETQYF. The CDR3 DNA reads TGCGCCAGCAGCCAGATGGGGTTACAAGAGACCCAGTACTTC.

Comments on this clone: The sample holds other DNA sequences that translate to the same CDR3. This chain uses TRBV7-2 with TRBJ2-3; 14 positions match TRBD2. V shed 4 bases, J shed 2 bases, and the junction held 2 bases outside the gene matches. The CDR3 extends over 16 amino acids. The germline V gene has CDR1 SGHTA and CDR2 FQGNSA. Here the CDR3 DNA reads TGTGCCAGCAGCTCGGGACTAGCGGGGGTCACAGATACGCAGTATTTT. It encodes CASSSGLAGVTDTQYF. The variable domain in full, with the rest retrieved from reference TRBV7-2 and TRBJ2-3, is GAGVSQSPSNKVTEKGKDVELRCDPISGHTALYWYRQSLGQGLEFLIYFQGNSAPDKSGLPSDRFSAERTGGSVSTLTIQRTQQEDSAVYLCASSSGLAGVTDTQYFGPGTRLTVL.

The chain employs TRBV5-1 and TRBJ2-1, with 14 bases fitting TRBD2. The junction had 13 bases not matched to a gene; V was cut back by 4 bases and J by 4 bases. CDR3 size: 19 residues. The germline CDR1 and CDR2 sequences are SGHRS and YFSETQ. The CDR3, as DNA: TGCGCCAGCAGCGGGCCCGGGACTAGCGGGAGCGAGGTTTACAATGAGCAGTTCTTC. Amino acids: CASSGPGTSGSEVYNEQFF.